These 5 T cell receptor beta chains share one sample of origin, sequenced in a study of molecular identifiers for immune sequencing clone quantification. Each CDR3 protein gets one entry after TCRdb re-called the PCR reads with MiXCR. The repertoire holds some 70,000 distinct CDR3 sequences, roughly 18% seen once, with 1.5% in the top ten. The sequencing input was naive CD8+ T cells from blood, with Jurkat cell RNA spiked in. Subset defined: FACS-sorted CD8+CD4-CCR7+CD45RA+ naive T cells. Source of these receptors: a human donor in good health. Some libraries in this study had Jurkat cell RNA spiked in.

In its sample, this clonotype was seen many times. The genes are TRBV2 and TRBJ2-3, with D perhaps matching TRBD2 (6 bases). Trimming took off 7 bases at V and 2 bases at J, with 7 bases between the two ends. Germline V lookup: CDR1 SNHLY, CDR2 FYNNEI. This CDR3 region has 12 residues. CDR3 sequence: CASMGLTDTQYF. The CDR3 DNA follows: TGTGCCAGCATGGGACTCACAGATACGCAGTATTTT.

This clonotype was seen repeatedly, ten times or more. V gene TRBV3-1 combines with J gene TRBJ1-4; perhaps TRBD1 as D (5 bases). V was pared by 1 base and J by 5 bases, with 11 bases between. The CDR3 is 15 amino acids. Germline V CDR1 and CDR2: LGHDT, YNNKEL (reference sequence). The CDR3 reads CASSQGGWGNEKLFF. The CDR3 DNA sequence: TGTGCCAGCAGCCAAGGGGGTTGGGGGAATGAAAAACTGTTTTTT.

Ten or more counts support this clonotype. The chain combines TRBV20-1 with TRBJ2-4, with D hard to call. Per the germline V gene, CDR1 is DFQATT and CDR2 is SNEGSKA (reference sequence). This CDR3 region has 13 residues. V was trimmed by 4 bases and J by 4 bases, leaving 11 bases between them. The CDR3 nucleotides read TGCAGTGCTAAACGGCAGCAGAAAAACATTCAGTACTTC. Residues: CSAKRQQKNIQYF.

J is TRBJ2-1 and V is TRBV11-1, with 8 bases that match TRBD2. Germline trimming cut 4 bases from V and 8 bases from J; bases unmatched to any gene: 10. This CDR3 is built from 15 residues. The germline V gene has CDR1 SGHAT and CDR2 FQDESV (reference sequence). CDR3 coding DNA: TGTGCCAGCAGCTCCGGGACTAGTGGGGGCGATGAGCAGTTCTTC. Translation: CASSSGTSGGDEQFF.

This clonotype occurred many times. CDR3 sequence: CASSTSGASGSSYEQYF. In DNA form, the CDR3 reads TGTGCCAGCAGCACCTCCGGTGCTAGCGGGAGCTCCTACGAGCAGTACTTC. The chain recombines TRBV5-4 with TRBJ2-7; the match to TRBD2 covers 10 bases. Losses at the gene ends were 4 bases for V and 0 bases for J; bases not matched to a gene: 10. The CDR3 length is 17 residues. CDR1 and CDR2 (germline): SGHNT, YYREEE (reference sequence).